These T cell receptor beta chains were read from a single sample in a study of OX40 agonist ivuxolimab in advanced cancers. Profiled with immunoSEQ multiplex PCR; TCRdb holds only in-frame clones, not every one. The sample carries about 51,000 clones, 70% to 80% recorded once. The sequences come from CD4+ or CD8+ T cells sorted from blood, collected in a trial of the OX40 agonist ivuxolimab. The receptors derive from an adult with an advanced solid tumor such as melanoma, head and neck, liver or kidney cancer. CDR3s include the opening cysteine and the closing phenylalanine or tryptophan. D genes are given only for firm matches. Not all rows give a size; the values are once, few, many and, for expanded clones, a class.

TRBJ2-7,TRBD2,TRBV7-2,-,TGTGCCAGCAGCTTAGCTAGCGGGAGGTCCTACGAGCAGTACTTC,CASSLASGRSYEQYF
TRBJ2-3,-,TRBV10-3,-,TGTGCCATCAGTGAGGACCCGCAGGGGATTACGCAGTATTTT,CAISEDPQGITQYF
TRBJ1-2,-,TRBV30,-,TGTGCCTGGAGTGTCGTTACAGGGCACTATGGCTACACCTTC,CAWSVVTGHYGYTF
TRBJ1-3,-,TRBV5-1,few,TGCGCCAGCAGGACAGACTCTGGAAACACCATATATTTT,CASRTDSGNTIYF
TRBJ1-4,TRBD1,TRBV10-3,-,TGTGCCTCTAGACAGGGAACTAATGAAAAACTGTTTTTT,CASRQGTNEKLFF
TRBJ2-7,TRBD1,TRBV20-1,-,TGCAGTGTAGGGCAGGGGGACGAGCAGTACTTC,CSVGQGDEQYF
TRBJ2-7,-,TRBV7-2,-,TGTGCCAGCAGCTTAGAGGTCCGGGTTTACGAGCAGTACTTC,CASSLEVRVYEQYF
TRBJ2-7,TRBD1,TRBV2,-,TGTGCCAGCAGCGCTTACCGGGACAGCTCCTACGAGCAGTACTTC,CASSAYRDSSYEQYF
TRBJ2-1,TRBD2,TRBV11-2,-,TGTGCCAGCAGCCCTAGCGGGGCGGGAGGGGTAGATGAGCAGTTCTTC,CASSPSGAGGVDEQFF
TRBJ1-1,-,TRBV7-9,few,TGTGCCAGCAGCTTCACACAGGAAGCTTTCTTT,CASSFTQEAFF
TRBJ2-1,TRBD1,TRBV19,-,TGTGCCAGTAGACTAATCGACAGGGGGCGAAACAATGAGCAGTTCTTC,CASRLIDRGRNNEQFF
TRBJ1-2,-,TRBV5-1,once,TGCGCCAGCAGCTTGGGGGGAGGACCTTATGGCTACACCTTC,CASSLGGGPYGYTF
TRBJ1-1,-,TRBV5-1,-,TGCGCCAGCAGCTTGGGGCCGTCGAACACTGAAGCTTTCTTT,CASSLGPSNTEAFF
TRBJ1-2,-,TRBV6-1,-,TGTGCCAGCAGTGAAGCGCTATATCGGGGGGCGAGCTACACCTTC,CASSEALYRGASYTF
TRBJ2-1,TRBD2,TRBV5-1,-,TGCGCCAGCAGACAGACCGGGACTAGCGGGAGGAATGAGCAGTTCTTC,CASRQTGTSGRNEQFF
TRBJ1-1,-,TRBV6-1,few,TGTGCCAGCATTACTCCAGGGTACCGAGGTGAAGCTTTCTTT,CASITPGYRGEAFF
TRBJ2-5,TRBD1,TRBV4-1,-,TGCGCCAGCAGCCAAGACTTGAGGGGGCGAGAGACCCAGTACTTC,CASSQDLRGRETQYF
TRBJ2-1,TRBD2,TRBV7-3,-,TGTGCCAGCAGCGCGGGTTTCTCGACTAGCGGGAGCGATGAGCAGTTCTTC,CASSAGFSTSGSDEQFF
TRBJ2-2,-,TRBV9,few,TGTGCCAGCAGCGTAGCTGCGGCGGACGGGGAGCTGTTTTTT,CASSVAAADGELFF
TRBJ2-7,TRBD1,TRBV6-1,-,TGTGCCAGCATGGGGACAGGGGGCCCACCCTACGAGCAGTACTTC,CASMGTGGPPYEQYF
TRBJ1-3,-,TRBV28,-,TGTGCCAGCAGTTTACAGCCGGGGGGCACTGGAAACACCATATATTTT,CASSLQPGGTGNTIYF
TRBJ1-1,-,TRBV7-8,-,TGTGCCAGCAGCCCACGCCCACCGAGGCGGACTGAAGCTTTCTTT,CASSPRPPRRTEAFF
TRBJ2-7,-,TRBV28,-,TGTGCCAGCAGTTTATCGCAAGGACTCTACGAGCAGTACTTC,CASSLSQGLYEQYF
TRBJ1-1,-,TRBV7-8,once,TGTGCCAGCAGCTTAGATCCCACTGAAGCTTTCTTT,CASSLDPTEAFF
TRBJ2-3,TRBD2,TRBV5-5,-,TGTGCCAGCAGCCCCTACGGGATAGCGGGAGGTTTAGGTACGCAGTATTTT,CASSPYGIAGGLGTQYF
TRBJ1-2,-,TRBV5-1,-,TGCGCCAGCAGCTTGGGACTCGCCACTCCGTCGAGTTATGGCTACACCTTC,CASSLGLATPSSYGYTF
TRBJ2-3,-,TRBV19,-,TGTGCCAGTAGTATAGCGGGACTTCCCACCACGCAGTATTTT,CASSIAGLPTTQYF
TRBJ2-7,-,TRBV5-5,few,TGTGCCAGCAGCCTTGGAATCGGCTACGAGCAGTACTTC,CASSLGIGYEQYF
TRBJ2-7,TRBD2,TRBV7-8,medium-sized,TGTGCCAGCAGCTCCCGCCGACTAGCGTTCGAGCAGTACTTC,CASSSRRLAFEQYF
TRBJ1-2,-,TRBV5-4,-,TGTGCCAGCAGCTTTGGCGCCGTAATTGCCTTC,CASSFGAVIAF
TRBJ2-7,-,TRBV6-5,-,TGTGCCAGCAGTTACGATCGGAGAACCCTTACCTACGAGCAGTACTTC,CASSYDRRTLTYEQYF
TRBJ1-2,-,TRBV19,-,TGTGCCAGTAGTATAGATCTCGGCACGGGTTATGGCTACACCTTC,CASSIDLGTGYGYTF
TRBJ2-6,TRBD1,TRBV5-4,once,TGTGCCAGCAGCTTGGGAGGACAGGTGGCCTCTGGGGCCAACGTCCTGACTTTC,CASSLGGQVASGANVLTF
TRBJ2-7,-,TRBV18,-,TGTGCCAGCTCACCGGGACAAAGCTCCTACGAGCAGTACTTC,CASSPGQSSYEQYF
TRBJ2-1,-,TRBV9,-,TGTGCCAGCAGCGTAGGGGGCGGATTTATCAATGAGCAGTTCTTC,CASSVGGGFINEQFF
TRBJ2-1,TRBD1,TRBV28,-,TGTGCCAGCAGTTTATCCGGACAGGGGGCTTTAGGTCAGTTCTTC,CASSLSGQGALGQFF
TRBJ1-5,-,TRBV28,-,TGTGCCCTGAAACCGGGGCACATTAGCAATCAGCCCCAGCATTTT,CALKPGHISNQPQHF
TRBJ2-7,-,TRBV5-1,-,TGCGCCAGCAGCTTGGCTGGGACCAACTACGAGCAGTACTTC,CASSLAGTNYEQYF
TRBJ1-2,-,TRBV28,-,TGTGCCAGCAGTCTGGTTCAGGGTTCACACAGCTATGGCTACACCTTC,CASSLVQGSHSYGYTF
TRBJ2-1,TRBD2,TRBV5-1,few,TGCGCCAGCAGCTTGACTAGCGGGAGGCACAATGAGCAGTTCTTC,CASSLTSGRHNEQFF
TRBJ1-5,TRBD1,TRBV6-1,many,TGTGCCAGCAACCCGGGACAGGGGCTCAATCAGCCCCAGCATTTT,CASNPGQGLNQPQHF
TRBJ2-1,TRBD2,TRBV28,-,TGTGCCAGCACCGGGAGGGGAACCTACAATGAGCAGTTCTTC,CASTGRGTYNEQFF
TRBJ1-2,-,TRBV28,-,TGTGCCAGCAGTTCAGGAACGGCGGACACCAACTATGGCTACACCTTC,CASSSGTADTNYGYTF
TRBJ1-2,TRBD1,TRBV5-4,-,TGTGCCAGCAGCTTGTTACAGGGGGCAAATTATGGCTACACCTTC,CASSLLQGANYGYTF
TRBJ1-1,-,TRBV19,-,TGTGCCAGTAGTCCGGCAGGACTGAACACTGAAGCTTTCTTT,CASSPAGLNTEAFF
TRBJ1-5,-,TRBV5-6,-,TGTGCCAGCAGCAGTGGACTCCTAAGCAATCAGCCCCAGCATTTT,CASSSGLLSNQPQHF
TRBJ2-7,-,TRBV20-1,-,TGCAGTGCCGAATTCCTTGGGGAGCAGTACTTC,CSAEFLGEQYF
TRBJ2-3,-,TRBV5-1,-,TGCGCCAGCCTGCAGGGCCAACCCACAGATACGCAGTATTTT,CASLQGQPTDTQYF
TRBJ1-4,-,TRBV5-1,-,TGCGCCAGCAGCTTACAAGGGGGTACTGAAAAACTGTTTTTT,CASSLQGGTEKLFF
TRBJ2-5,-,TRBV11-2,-,TGTGCCAGCAGCCTTGTAGCGTCTGGAGCAGGGGAGACCCAGTACTTC,CASSLVASGAGETQYF
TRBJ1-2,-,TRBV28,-,TGTGCCAGCAGTTTCGGGGGACTACAGGGCTACACCTTC,CASSFGGLQGYTF
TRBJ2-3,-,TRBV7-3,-,TGTGCCAGCAGCCAAGGGGCAGGGAGGACAGATACGCAGTATTTT,CASSQGAGRTDTQYF
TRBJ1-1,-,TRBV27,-,TGTGCCAGCAGTCTTATAATGAACACTGAAGCTTTCTTT,CASSLIMNTEAFF
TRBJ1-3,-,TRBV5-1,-,TGCGCCAGCAGCCTGGACGGGAGCTCTGGAAACACCATATATTTT,CASSLDGSSGNTIYF
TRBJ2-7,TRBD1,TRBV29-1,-,TGCAGCGTTGCCTGGACAGGGGCCTACGAGCAGTACTTC,CSVAWTGAYEQYF
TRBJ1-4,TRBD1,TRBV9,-,TGTGCCAGCGCCGGCGGGACAGGCAGTGCTAATGAAAAACTGTTTTTT,CASAGGTGSANEKLFF
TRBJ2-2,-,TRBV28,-,TGTGCCAGCAGTTTAATCCTGACCGGGGAGCTGTTTTTT,CASSLILTGELFF
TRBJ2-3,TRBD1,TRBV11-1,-,TGTGCCAGCAGCTTAGTTCGGACAGGGGTTTCGGATACGCAGTATTTT,CASSLVRTGVSDTQYF
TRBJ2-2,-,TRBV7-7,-,TGTGCTAGCACCCCGGCCTCCCACACCGGGGAGCTGTTTTTT,CASTPASHTGELFF